This T cell receptor beta chain appears in the sequencing data of a study of T-cell reconstitution after alpha-beta-depleted transplantation in children. The V gene lost 1 base and the J gene lost 0 bases, with 3 bases spanning the gap. CDR3 length equals 13 residues. Germline V gene lookup returns CDR1 LGHDT and CDR2 YNNKEL (reference sequence). For TCRbeta, the library was prepared with unique molecular identifiers. Each CDR3 protein gets one entry after TCRdb re-called the PCR reads with MiXCR. The sample has roughly 500,000 distinct CDR3 sequences; less than 35% are singletons. This chain links TRBV3-1 with TRBJ1-1; no clear D. This TCR was sampled from a human donor who donated a stem cell graft to a child with aplastic anemia. The input for sequencing was PBMCs from the stem cell graft donor, taken from the stem cell graft. This chain's CDR3 is CASSQVLNTEAFF. In DNA, the CDR3 is TGTGCCAGCAGCCAAGTTTTGAACACTGAAGCTTTCTTT. The full variable domain, completed using reference TRBV3-1 and TRBJ1-1, is DTAVSQTPKYLVTQMGNDKSIKCEQNLGHDTMYWYKQDSKKFLKIMFSYNNKELIINETVPNRFSPKSPDKAHLNLHINSLELGDSAVYFCASSQVLNTEAFFGQGTRLTVV.